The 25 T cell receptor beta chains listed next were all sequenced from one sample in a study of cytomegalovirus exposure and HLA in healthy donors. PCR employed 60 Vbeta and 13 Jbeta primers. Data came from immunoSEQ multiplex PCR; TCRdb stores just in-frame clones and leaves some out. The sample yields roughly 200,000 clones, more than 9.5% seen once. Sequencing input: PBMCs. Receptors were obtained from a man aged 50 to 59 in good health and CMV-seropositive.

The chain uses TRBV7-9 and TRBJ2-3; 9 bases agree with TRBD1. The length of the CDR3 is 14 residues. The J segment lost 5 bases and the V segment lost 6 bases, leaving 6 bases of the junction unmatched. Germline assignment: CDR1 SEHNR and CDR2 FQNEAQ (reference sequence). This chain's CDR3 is CASRYRGLGDTQYF. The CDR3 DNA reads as TGTGCCAGCAGGTACAGGGGGCTTGGAGATACGCAGTATTTT.

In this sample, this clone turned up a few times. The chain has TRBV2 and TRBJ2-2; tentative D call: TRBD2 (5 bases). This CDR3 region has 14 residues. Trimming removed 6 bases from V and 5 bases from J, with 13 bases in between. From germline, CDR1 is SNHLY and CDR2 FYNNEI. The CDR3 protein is CASRELGLTGELFF. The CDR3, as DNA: TGTGCCAGCAGAGAACTAGGTCTAACCGGGGAGCTGTTTTTT.

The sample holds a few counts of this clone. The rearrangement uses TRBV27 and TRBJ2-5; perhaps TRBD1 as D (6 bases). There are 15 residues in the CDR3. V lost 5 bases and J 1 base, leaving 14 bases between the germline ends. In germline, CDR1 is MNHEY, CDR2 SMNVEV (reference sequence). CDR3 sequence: CASSGLDRRQETQYF. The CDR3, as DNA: TGTGCCAGCAGTGGCCTTGACAGGCGCCAAGAGACCCAGTACTTC.

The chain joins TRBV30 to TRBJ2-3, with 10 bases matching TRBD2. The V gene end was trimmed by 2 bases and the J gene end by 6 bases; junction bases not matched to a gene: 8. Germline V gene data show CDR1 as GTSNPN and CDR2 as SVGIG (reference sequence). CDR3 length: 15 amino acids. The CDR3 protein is CAWSLLAGAVDTQYF. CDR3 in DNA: TGTGCCTGGAGTCTCCTAGCGGGGGCGGTGGATACGCAGTATTTT. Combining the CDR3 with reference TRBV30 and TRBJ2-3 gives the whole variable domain SQTIHQWPATLVQPVGSPLSLECTVEGTSNPNLYWYRQAAGRGLQLLFYSVGIGQISSEVPQNLSASRPQDRQFILSSKKLLLSDSGFYLCAWSLLAGAVDTQYFGPGTRLTVL.

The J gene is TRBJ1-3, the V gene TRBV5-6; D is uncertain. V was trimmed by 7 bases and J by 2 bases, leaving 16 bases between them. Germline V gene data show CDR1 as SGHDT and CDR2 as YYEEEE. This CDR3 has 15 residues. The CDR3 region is CASWGAGVAGNTIYF. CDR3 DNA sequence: TGTGCCAGCTGGGGTGCGGGTGTAGCTGGAAACACCATATATTTT.

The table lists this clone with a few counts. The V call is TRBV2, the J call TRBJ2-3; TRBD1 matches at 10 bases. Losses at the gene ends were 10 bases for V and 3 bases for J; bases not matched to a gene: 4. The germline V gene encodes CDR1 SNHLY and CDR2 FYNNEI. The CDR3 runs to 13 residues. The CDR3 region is CAIRTGGTDTQYF. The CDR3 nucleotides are TGTGCCATTCGGACAGGGGGAACAGATACGCAGTATTTT.

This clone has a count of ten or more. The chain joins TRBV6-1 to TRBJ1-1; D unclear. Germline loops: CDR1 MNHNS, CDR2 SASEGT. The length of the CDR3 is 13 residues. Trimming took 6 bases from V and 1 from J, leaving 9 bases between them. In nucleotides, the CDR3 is TGTGCCAGCAGACCCGTAGCGAACACTGAAGCTTTCTTT. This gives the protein CASRPVANTEAFF.

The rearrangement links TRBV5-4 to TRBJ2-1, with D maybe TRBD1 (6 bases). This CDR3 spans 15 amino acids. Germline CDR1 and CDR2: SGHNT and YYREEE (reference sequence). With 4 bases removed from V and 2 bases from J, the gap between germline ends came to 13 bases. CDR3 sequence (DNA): TGTGCCAGCAGCCAACGGGACACCACCTACAATGAGCAGTTCTTC. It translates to CASSQRDTTYNEQFF.

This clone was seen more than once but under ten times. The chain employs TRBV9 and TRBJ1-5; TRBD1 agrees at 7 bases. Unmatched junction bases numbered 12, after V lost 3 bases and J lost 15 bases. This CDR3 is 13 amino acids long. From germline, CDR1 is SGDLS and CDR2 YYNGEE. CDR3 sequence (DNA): TGTGCCAGCAGCGGGGGGACAGCCGGGCCCGGGCATTTT. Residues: CASSGGTAGPGHF.

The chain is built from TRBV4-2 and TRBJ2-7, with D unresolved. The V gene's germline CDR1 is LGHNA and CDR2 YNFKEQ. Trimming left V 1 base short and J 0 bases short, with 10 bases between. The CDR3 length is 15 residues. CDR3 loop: CASSQGDTSSYEQYF. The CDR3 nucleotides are TGTGCCAGCAGCCAAGGAGACACCAGCTCCTACGAGCAGTACTTC.

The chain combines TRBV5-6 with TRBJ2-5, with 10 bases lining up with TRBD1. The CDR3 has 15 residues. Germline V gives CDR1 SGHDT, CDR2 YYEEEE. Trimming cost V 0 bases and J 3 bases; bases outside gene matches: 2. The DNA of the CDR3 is TGTGCCAGCAGCTTGGCCGGACAGGGGGAAGAGACCCAGTACTTC. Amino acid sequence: CASSLAGQGEETQYF.

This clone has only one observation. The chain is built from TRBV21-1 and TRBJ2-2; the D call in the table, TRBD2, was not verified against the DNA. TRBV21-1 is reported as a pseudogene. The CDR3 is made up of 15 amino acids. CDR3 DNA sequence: TGTGCCAGCTGGCGGGGAGCAGCGAACACCGGGGAGCTGTTTTTT. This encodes CASWRGAANTGELFF.

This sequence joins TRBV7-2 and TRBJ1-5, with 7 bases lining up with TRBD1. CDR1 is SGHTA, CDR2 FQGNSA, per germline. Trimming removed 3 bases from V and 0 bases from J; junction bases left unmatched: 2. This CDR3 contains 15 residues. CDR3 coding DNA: TGTGCCAGCAGCTTTTACAGGGGTAGCAATCAGCCCCAGCATTTT. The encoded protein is CASSFYRGSNQPQHF.

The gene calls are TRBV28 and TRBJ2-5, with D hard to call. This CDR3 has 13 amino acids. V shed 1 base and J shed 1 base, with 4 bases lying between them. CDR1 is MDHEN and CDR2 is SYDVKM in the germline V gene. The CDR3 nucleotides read TGTGCCAGCAGTTTATCCAGCCAAGAGACCCAGTACTTC. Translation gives CASSLSSQETQYF.

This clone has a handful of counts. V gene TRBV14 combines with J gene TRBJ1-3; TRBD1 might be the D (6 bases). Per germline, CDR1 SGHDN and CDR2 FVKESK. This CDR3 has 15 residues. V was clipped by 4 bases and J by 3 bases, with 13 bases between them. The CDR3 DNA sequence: TGTGCCAGCAGCCCGTTTCAGGGGTTTGGAAACACCATATATTTT. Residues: CASSPFQGFGNTIYF.

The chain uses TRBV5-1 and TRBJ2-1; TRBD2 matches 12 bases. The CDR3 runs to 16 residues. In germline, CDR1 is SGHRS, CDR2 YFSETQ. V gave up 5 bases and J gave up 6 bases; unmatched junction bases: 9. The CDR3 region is CASRPPLAGGSNEQFF. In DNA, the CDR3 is TGCGCCAGCAGACCTCCACTAGCGGGGGGTTCCAATGAGCAGTTCTTC.

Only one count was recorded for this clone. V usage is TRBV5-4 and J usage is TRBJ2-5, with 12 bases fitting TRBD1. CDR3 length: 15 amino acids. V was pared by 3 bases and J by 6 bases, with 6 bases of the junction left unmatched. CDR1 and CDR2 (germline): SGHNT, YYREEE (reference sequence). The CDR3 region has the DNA TGTGCCAGCAGCTGGGGACAGGGGGCTGGCCAGACCCAGTACTTC. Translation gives CASSWGQGAGQTQYF.

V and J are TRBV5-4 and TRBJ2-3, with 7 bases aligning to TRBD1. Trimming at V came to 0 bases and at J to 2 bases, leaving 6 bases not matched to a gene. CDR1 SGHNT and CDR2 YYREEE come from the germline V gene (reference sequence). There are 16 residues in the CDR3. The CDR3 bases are TGTGCCAGCAGCTTGGCCAGGGACAGTAACACAGATACGCAGTATTTT. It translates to CASSLARDSNTDTQYF. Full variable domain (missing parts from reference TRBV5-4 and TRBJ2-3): ETGVTQSPTHLIKTRGQQVTLRCSSQSGHNTVSWYQQALGQGPQFIFQYYREEENGRGNFPPRFSGLQFPNYSSELNVNALELDDSALYLCASSLARDSNTDTQYFGPGTRLTVL.

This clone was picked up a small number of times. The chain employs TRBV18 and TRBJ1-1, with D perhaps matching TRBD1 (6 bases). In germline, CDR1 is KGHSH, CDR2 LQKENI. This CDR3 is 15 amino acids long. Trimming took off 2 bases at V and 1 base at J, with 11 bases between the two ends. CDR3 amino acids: CASSPNGGRNTEAFF. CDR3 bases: TGTGCCAGCTCACCAAATGGGGGCCGGAACACTGAAGCTTTCTTT.

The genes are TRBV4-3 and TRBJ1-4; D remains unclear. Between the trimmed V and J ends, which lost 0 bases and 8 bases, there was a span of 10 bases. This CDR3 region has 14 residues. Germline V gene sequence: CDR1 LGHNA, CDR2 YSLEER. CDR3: CASSQDPRSEKLFF. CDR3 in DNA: TGCGCCAGCAGCCAAGATCCTCGAAGCGAAAAACTGTTTTTT.

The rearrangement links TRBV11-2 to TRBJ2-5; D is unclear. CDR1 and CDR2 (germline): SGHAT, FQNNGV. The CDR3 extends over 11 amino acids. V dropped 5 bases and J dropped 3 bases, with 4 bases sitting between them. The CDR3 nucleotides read TGTGCCAGCAGCCGTGAAGAGACCCAGTACTTC. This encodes CASSREETQYF.

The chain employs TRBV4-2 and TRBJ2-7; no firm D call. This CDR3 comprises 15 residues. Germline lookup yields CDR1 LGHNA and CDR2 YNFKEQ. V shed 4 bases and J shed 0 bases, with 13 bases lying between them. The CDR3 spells CASSLKDTSSYEQYF. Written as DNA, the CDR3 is TGTGCCAGCAGCCTTAAAGACACGAGCTCCTACGAGCAGTACTTC.

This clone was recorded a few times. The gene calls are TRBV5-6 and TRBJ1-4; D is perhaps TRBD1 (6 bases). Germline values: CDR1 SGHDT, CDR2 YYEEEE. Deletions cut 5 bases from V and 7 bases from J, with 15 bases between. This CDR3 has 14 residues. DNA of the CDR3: TGTGCCAGCAGGAACAGGGCAGAAGGTGAAAAACTGTTTTTT. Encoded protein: CASRNRAEGEKLFF. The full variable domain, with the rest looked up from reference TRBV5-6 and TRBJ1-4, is DAGVTQSPTHLIKTRGQQVTLRCSPKSGHDTVSWYQQALGQGPQFIFQYYEEEERQRGNFPDRFSGHQFPNYSSELNVNALLLGDSALYLCASRNRAEGEKLFFGSGTQLSVL.

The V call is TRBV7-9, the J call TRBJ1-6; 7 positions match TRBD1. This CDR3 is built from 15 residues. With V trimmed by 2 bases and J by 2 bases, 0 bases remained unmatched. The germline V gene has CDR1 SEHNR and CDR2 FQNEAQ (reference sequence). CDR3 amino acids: CASSLTGAYNSPLHF. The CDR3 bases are TGTGCCAGCAGCTTAACAGGGGCCTATAATTCACCCCTCCACTTT.

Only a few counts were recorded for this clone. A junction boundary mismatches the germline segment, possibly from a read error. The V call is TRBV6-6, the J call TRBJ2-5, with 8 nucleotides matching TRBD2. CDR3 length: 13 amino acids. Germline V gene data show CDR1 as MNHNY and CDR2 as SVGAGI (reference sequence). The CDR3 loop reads CASSPGGQGTQYF. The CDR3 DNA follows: TGTGCCAGCAGTCCGGGGGGGCAAGGGACCCAGTACTTC.